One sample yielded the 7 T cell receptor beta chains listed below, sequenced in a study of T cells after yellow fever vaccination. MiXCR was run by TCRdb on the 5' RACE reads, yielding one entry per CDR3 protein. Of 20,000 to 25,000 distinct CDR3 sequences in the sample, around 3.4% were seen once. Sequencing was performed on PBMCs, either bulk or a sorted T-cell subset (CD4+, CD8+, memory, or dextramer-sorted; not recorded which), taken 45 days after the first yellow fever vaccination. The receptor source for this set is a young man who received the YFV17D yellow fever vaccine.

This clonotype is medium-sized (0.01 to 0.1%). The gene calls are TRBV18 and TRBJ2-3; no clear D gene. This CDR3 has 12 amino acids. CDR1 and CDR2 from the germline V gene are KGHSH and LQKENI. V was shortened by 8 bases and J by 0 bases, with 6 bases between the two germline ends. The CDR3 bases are TGTGCCAGCAGCCCAAGCACAGATACGCAGTATTTT. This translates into CASSPSTDTQYF.

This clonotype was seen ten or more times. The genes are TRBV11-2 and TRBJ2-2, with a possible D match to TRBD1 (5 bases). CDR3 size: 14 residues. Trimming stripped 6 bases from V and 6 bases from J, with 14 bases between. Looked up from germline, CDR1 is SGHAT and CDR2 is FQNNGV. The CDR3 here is CASRPQQASGELFF. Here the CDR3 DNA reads TGTGCCAGCAGACCTCAACAGGCTTCCGGGGAGCTGTTTTTT.

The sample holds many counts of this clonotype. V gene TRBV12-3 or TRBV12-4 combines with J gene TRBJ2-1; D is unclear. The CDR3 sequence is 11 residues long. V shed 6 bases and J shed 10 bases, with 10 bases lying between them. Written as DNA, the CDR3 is TGTGCCAGCAGGATCTGGAGAGAGCAGTTCTTC. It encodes CASRIWREQFF.

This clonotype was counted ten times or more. CDR3 sequence: CASSLIQGYEQYV. DNA for the CDR3: TGTGCCAGCAGCCTCATACAGGGTTACGAGCAGTACGTC. The genes are TRBV7-2 and TRBJ2-7, with D possibly being TRBD1 (6 bases). The germline V gene has CDR1 SGHTA and CDR2 FQGNSA. This CDR3 is built from 13 residues. The V and J ends lost 5 bases and 4 bases respectively, with 12 bases between them.

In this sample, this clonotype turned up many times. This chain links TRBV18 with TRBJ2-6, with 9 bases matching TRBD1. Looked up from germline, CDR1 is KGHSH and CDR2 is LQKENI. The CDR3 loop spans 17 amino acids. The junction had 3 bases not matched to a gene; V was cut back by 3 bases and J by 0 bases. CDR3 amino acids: CASSPSTGGSGANVLTF. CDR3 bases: TGTGCCAGCTCACCCTCGACAGGGGGCTCTGGGGCCAACGTCCTGACTTTC. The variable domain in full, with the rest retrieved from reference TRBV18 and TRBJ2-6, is NAGVMQNPRHLVRRRGQEARLRCSPMKGHSHVYWYRQLPEEGLKFMVYLQKENIIDESGMPKERFSAEFPKEGPSILRIQQVVRGDSAAYFCASSPSTGGSGANVLTFGAGSRLTVL.

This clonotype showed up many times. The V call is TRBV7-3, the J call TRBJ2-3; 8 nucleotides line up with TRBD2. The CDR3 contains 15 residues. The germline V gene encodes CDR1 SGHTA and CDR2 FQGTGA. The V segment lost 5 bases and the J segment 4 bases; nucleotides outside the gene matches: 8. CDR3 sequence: CASSDSGVIPDTQYF. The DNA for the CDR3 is TGTGCCAGCAGCGATAGCGGGGTTATCCCAGATACGCAGTATTTT. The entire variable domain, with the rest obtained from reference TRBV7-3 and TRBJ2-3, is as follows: GAGVSQTPSNKVTEKGKYVELRCDPISGHTALYWYRQSLGQGPEFLIYFQGTGAADDSGLPNDRFFAVRPEGSVSTLKIQRTERGDSAVYLCASSDSGVIPDTQYFGPGTRLTVL.

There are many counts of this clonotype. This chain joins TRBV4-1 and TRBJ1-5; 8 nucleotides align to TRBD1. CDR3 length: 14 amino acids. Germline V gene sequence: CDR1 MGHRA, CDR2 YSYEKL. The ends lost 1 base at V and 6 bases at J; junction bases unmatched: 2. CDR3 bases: TGCGCCAGCAGCCAAGCCAGGGGGCTTCAGCCCCAGCATTTT. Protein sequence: CASSQARGLQPQHF.